Reported below is one T cell receptor beta chain. Its specific antigen is unknown. Per-nucleotide qualities are absent, and no much larger clonotype sits a single base away. V trim: 3 bases; J trim: 11 bases; unmatched bases: 8. CDR1 is given as ENHRY and CDR2 as SYGVKD, both from the germline V gene. The CDR3 numbers 13 residues from cysteine through phenylalanine. This entry keeps only the CDR3 DNA: 39 bases, framed from base 1. The immunoSEQ Assay, a bias-controlled multiplex PCR, was used to amplify TCRbeta CDR3 regions from genomic DNA. In the original analysis: The number of nucleated cells in each sample was estimated by amplification of reference gene primers within the assay. To quantify the absolute abundance of each unique TCRbeta CDR3 rearrangement, sequence reads were collapsed and filtered. For each sample, productive Simpson clonality was calculated as the square root of Simpson's diversity index across productive rearrangements. The table was pulled from immuneACCESS by TCRdb, which kept in-frame rearrangements only. Such tables lose some clones; where checked, under half of the loss comes from unresolved V genes, and the rest has no known cause. V and J calls and clone size are copied from that table; D and trimming were computed from the DNA. The sample table lists around 250,000 clones, 84% of them with a count of one. Of the sample, roughly 8.6% is held by the ten largest clones.

Whole blood was collected in K2EDTA tubes by collaborating institutions according to the institutions' own protocols. Collaborator samples were shipped for TCRbeta analysis as frozen whole blood, isolated PBMCs, or DNA extracted from either sample type. The record originates from a study of blood T cell repertoires in COVID-19 (TCRdb year 2020). Some background on the complete study: Collaborator samples came from the United States, Italy and Spain and covered acute and convalescent phases of COVID-19. Where HLA class I and class II types were available, the types were taken from metadata supplied by the sample provider, not from assay-based typing. The repertoires were released in a freely available public database intended as a resource for research on the immune response to SARS-CoV-2. The material from the prospective study consisted of cDNA or gDNA derived from T cells, B-cell-depleted T cells, or PBMCs. Deeply sampled blood TCRbeta repertoires from subjects exposed to, actively infected with, or recovered from COVID-19 were included in the dataset. Samples were obtained from the ongoing ImmuneRACE study (first 160 participants) and from some 1,200 subjects provided by 6 global collaborators. The sample metadata nearly always contained a de-identified subject ID, COVID-19 status, age in years and sex. What the research found in general, with its limitations: The amount of clinical and demographic metadata varied by source and participant and was provided uncurated.

The chain is made from TRBV10-3 and TRBJ1-2, and 8 junctional nucleotides match TRBD1. The material sequenced was peripheral blood. The receptor was derived from a human donor in a cohort sampled during active COVID-19. The sequenced DNA: TGTGCCATCAGTGATGTTCGGGACAGGCGGTACACCTTC. This encodes CAISDVRDRRYTF.